Listed here are 32 T cell receptor beta chains from one sample, sequenced in a study of cytotoxic CD8 clonotypes in ibrutinib-treated CLL. Produced via immunoSEQ multiplex PCR; TCRdb's table is partial and in-frame only. This sample yields around 70,000 clones, of which 80% are seen a single time; more than 7.5% belongs to the top ten. This specimen consisted of PBMCs, obtained at disease progression, from a patient treated with ibrutinib. The receptor source for this set is a human donor with chronic lymphocytic leukemia.

The rearrangement links TRBV6-5 to TRBJ1-2, with D possibly matching TRBD1 (6 bases). V lost 8 bases, J lost 8 bases, and 18 bases lay in between. The CDR3 is 13 amino acids. Germline lookup yields CDR1 MNHEY and CDR2 SVGAGI. The CDR3 DNA reads as TGTGCCAGCCGTCCCACCGGGGGCGGGGGCTACACCTTC. It translates to CASRPTGGGGYTF.

The chain employs TRBV27 and TRBJ2-1; 7 bases map to TRBD2. Per germline, CDR1 MNHEY and CDR2 SMNVEV (reference sequence). V shed 4 bases, J shed 0 bases, and the junction held 12 bases outside the gene matches. The CDR3 is made up of 18 amino acids. The CDR3 DNA reads as TGTGCCAGCAGTTCTGGGACTATCTTTGATAGCTCCTACAATGAGCAGTTCTTC. Encoded protein: CASSSGTIFDSSYNEQFF.

This chain uses TRBV27 with TRBJ1-1; perhaps TRBD1 as D (6 bases). The CDR3 sequence is 15 residues long. V was shortened by 6 bases and J by 1 base, with 15 bases between the two germline ends. CDR1 is MNHEY and CDR2 is SMNVEV in the germline V gene (reference sequence). The CDR3 region has the DNA TGTGCCAGCAGGACCAACAGGGCTACGAACACTGAAGCTTTCTTT. Its protein is CASRTNRATNTEAFF.

The chain is built from TRBV6-6 and TRBJ1-1, with D unresolved. From germline, CDR1 is MNHNY and CDR2 SVGAGI (reference sequence). The CDR3 is made up of 12 amino acids. Trimming pared 7 bases from V and 1 base from J, leaving 7 bases between. CDR3 protein: CASTPGNTEAFF. The CDR3 DNA follows: TGTGCCAGCACCCCCGGGAACACTGAAGCTTTCTTT.

The rearrangement links TRBV27 to TRBJ2-1; D may correspond to TRBD1 or TRBD2 (5 bases each). CDR3 length: 13 residues. The V and J ends lost 6 bases and 4 bases respectively, with 10 bases between them. Germline CDR1 reads MNHEY; CDR2 reads SMNVEV (reference sequence). The CDR3 nucleotides read TGTGCCAGCAGCGGGACCATTTACAATGAGCAGTTCTTC. Translating it yields CASSGTIYNEQFF.

This clone has just a few counts. The chain uses TRBV6-1 and TRBJ1-2; D gene ambiguous. V lost 6 bases to trimming and J lost 0 bases, with 8 bases between them. Per germline, CDR1 MNHNS and CDR2 SASEGT. The CDR3 has 13 amino acids. CDR3 nucleotide sequence: TGTGCCAGCAGCGAGGAAGCTAACTATGGCTACACCTTC. It is translated as CASSEEANYGYTF.

The J gene is TRBJ2-5, the V gene TRBV5-6; 8 positions match TRBD1. The V gene's germline CDR1 is SGHDT and CDR2 YYEEEE. The CDR3 totals 14 residues. V lost 4 bases and J lost 0; bases outside the gene matches: 2. CDR3 DNA sequence: TGTGCCAGCAGCCGACAGGGGAACCAAGAGACCCAGTACTTC. This codes for CASSRQGNQETQYF. Complete variable domain (other parts from reference TRBV5-6 and TRBJ2-5): DAGVTQSPTHLIKTRGQQVTLRCSPKSGHDTVSWYQQALGQGPQFIFQYYEEEERQRGNFPDRFSGHQFPNYSSELNVNALLLGDSALYLCASSRQGNQETQYFGPGTRLLVL.

The rearrangement joins TRBV19 to TRBJ1-2; no reliable D call. The CDR3 is 13 amino acids. Germline lookup yields CDR1 LNHDA and CDR2 SQIVND (reference sequence). V lost 3 bases, J lost 4 bases, and 9 bases lay in between. DNA of the CDR3: TGTGCCAGTAGTATCAAGGGCCGCTATGGCTACACCTTC. It specifies CASSIKGRYGYTF.

In DNA, the CDR3 is TGTGCCTGCCCTGGGGCCGACTCTGGAAACACCATATATTTT. Its translation: CACPGADSGNTIYF. The chain is built from TRBV30 and TRBJ1-3; possibly TRBD1 for D (5 bases). The CDR3 loop spans 14 amino acids. Germline V CDR1 and CDR2: GTSNPN, SVGIG (reference sequence). V was clipped by 6 bases and J by 0 bases, with 12 bases between them.

The chain employs TRBV19 and TRBJ2-7; TRBD1 matches at 8 bases. The V segment lost 8 bases and the J segment 0 bases; nucleotides outside the gene matches: 12. Germline V CDR1 and CDR2: LNHDA, SQIVND (reference sequence). This CDR3 has 16 residues. Here the CDR3 reads CASRGQGRGLSYEQYF. The CDR3, as DNA: TGTGCCAGTCGAGGGCAGGGCAGGGGGCTCTCCTACGAGCAGTACTTC.

The genes are TRBV27 and TRBJ1-1; D unclear. V was clipped by 5 bases and J by 1 base, with 14 bases between them. The germline gives CDR1 MNHEY, CDR2 SMNVEV (reference sequence). The CDR3 contains 15 residues. The CDR3 here is CASSARLLRNTEAFF. The CDR3 nucleotides are TGTGCCAGCAGTGCCCGACTGCTGAGGAACACTGAAGCTTTCTTT.

This clone was counted a few times. CDR3 amino acids: CASSERQDEQYF. CDR3 nucleotide sequence: TGTGCCAGCAGTGAAAGACAGGACGAGCAGTACTTC. V and J are TRBV6-1 and TRBJ2-7, with TRBD1 as a possible D gene (6 bases). The CDR3 has 12 residues. V lost 2 bases and J 5 bases, leaving 7 bases between the germline ends. Per the germline V gene, CDR1 is MNHNS and CDR2 is SASEGT.

The genes are TRBV6-5 and TRBJ1-1; 7 positions match TRBD1. The germline CDR1 and CDR2 sequences are MNHEY and SVGAGI. CDR3 length: 14 residues. V trimming: 5 bases; J trimming: 1 base; junction bases outside the gene matches: 4. In DNA form, the CDR3 reads TGTGCCAGCAGTCCGGGACAGCCGAACACTGAAGCTTTCTTT. Translated, it gives CASSPGQPNTEAFF.

The gene calls are TRBV28 and TRBJ1-6, with 8 positions matching TRBD1. CDR1 MDHEN and CDR2 SYDVKM come from the germline V gene. CDR3 size: 15 residues. The chain's CDR3 is CATGQGGVRVSPLHF. In DNA, the CDR3 is TGTGCGACTGGACAGGGCGGCGTTCGGGTCTCACCCCTCCACTTT.

The V and J genes are TRBV4-1 and TRBJ1-5; 10 bases fit TRBD1. Germline V gene data show CDR1 as MGHRA and CDR2 as YSYEKL. This CDR3 comprises 16 residues. Trimming took 3 bases from V and 7 from J; bases not matched to a gene: 9. DNA for the CDR3: TGCGCCAGCAGCCACTTAACCTCGACAGGGGGCCAGCCCCAGCATTTT. Translated: CASSHLTSTGGQPQHF.

The CDR3 loop is CASSLTSGSTYEQFF. CDR3 nucleotide sequence: TGCGCCAGCAGCTTGACTAGCGGGAGTACCTATGAGCAGTTCTTC. V gene TRBV5-1 combines with J gene TRBJ2-1, with TRBD2 identical over 11 bases. The germline V gene encodes CDR1 SGHRS and CDR2 YFSETQ. The CDR3 has 15 residues. The V gene end was trimmed by 1 base and the J gene end by 8 bases; junction bases not matched to a gene: 5.

CDR3 in amino acids: CASSFTAGYGYTF. CDR3 DNA: TGTGCCAGCAGCTTTACAGCTGGCTATGGCTACACCTTC. This rearrangement joins TRBV7-9 to TRBJ1-2; D call uncertain. The CDR3 extends over 13 amino acids. Germline CDR1 and CDR2: SEHNR and FQNEAQ (reference sequence). V lost 3 bases, J lost 4 bases, and 9 bases lay in between.

The rearrangement links TRBV29-1 to TRBJ1-4; 11 bases line up with TRBD1. Trimming took 5 bases from V and 7 from J; bases not matched to a gene: 12. Germline CDR1 is SQVTM and CDR2 is ANQGSEA. The CDR3 contains 16 residues. CDR3 nucleotide sequence: TGCAGCGTTCGGGACAGGGGGGGGCCTACGGCTGAAAAACTGTTTTTT. Protein sequence: CSVRDRGGPTAEKLFF.

The chain employs TRBV5-4 and TRBJ2-6; D is unclear. This CDR3 is built from 15 residues. The V and J ends lost 4 bases and 0 bases respectively, with 8 bases between them. Germline lookup yields CDR1 SGHNT and CDR2 YYREEE (reference sequence). The CDR3 is CASSPKISGANVLTF. The CDR3 bases are TGTGCCAGCAGCCCGAAGATCTCTGGGGCCAACGTCCTGACTTTC. The full variable domain, rest sourced from reference TRBV5-4 and TRBJ2-6, is ETGVTQSPTHLIKTRGQQVTLRCSSQSGHNTVSWYQQALGQGPQFIFQYYREEENGRGNFPPRFSGLQFPNYSSELNVNALELDDSALYLCASSPKISGANVLTFGAGSRLTVL.

This clone was observed a few times. The J gene is TRBJ2-7, the V gene TRBV7-2; D tentatively fits TRBD1 or TRBD2 (5 bases each). Germline V CDR1 and CDR2: SGHTA, FQGNSA. Between the trimmed V and J ends, which lost 1 base and 2 bases, there was a span of 9 bases. This CDR3 has 14 residues. CDR3: CASSLGDQPYEQYF. In nucleotides, the CDR3 is TGTGCCAGCAGCTTAGGGGACCAACCCTACGAGCAGTACTTC. The full variable domain, completed using reference TRBV7-2 and TRBJ2-7, is GAGVSQSPSNKVTEKGKDVELRCDPISGHTALYWYRQSLGQGLEFLIYFQGNSAPDKSGLPSDRFSAERTGGSVSTLTIQRTQQEDSAVYLCASSLGDQPYEQYFGPGTRLTVT.

The chain is built from TRBV19 and TRBJ2-5; 12 nucleotides align to TRBD2. The germline V gene has CDR1 LNHDA and CDR2 SQIVND (reference sequence). With 4 bases clipped from V and 5 bases from J, the junction kept 23 bases outside the gene matches. CDR3 length equals 21 residues. CDR3 sequence reads: CASSSPSGTSGRVRFVETQYF. The CDR3, as DNA: TGTGCCAGTAGTAGCCCCTCGGGGACTAGCGGGCGCGTACGGTTTGTGGAGACCCAGTACTTC.

V and J are TRBV5-4 and TRBJ2-3, with TRBD1 as a possible D gene (6 bases). Trimming shortened V by 1 base and J by 4 bases, and 13 bases separated the two germline ends. The CDR3 length is 15 residues. Germline values: CDR1 SGHNT, CDR2 YYREEE (reference sequence). CDR3 loop: CASSLRGTRADTQYF. CDR3 bases: TGTGCCAGCAGCTTGAGGGGGACGCGGGCAGATACGCAGTATTTT.

The genes are TRBV5-6 and TRBJ1-2, with D perhaps TRBD1 (6 bases). V lost 2 bases, J lost 0 bases, and 11 bases lay in between. Per germline, CDR1 SGHDT and CDR2 YYEEEE. The CDR3 is 15 amino acids. CDR3 nucleotide sequence: TGTGCCAGCAGCTTCTGGGGGCTAGCTAACTATGGCTACACCTTC. This encodes CASSFWGLANYGYTF.

The genes are TRBV7-2 and TRBJ2-1, with D uncertain. V dropped 6 bases and J dropped 2 bases, with 2 bases sitting between them. The CDR3 is 11 amino acids. Germline CDR1 is SGHTA and CDR2 is FQGNSA. The CDR3 sequence: CASRAYNEQFF. The CDR3 DNA reads as TGTGCCAGCAGAGCCTACAATGAGCAGTTCTTC.

The gene calls are TRBV7-2 and TRBJ2-7, with TRBD1 matching 8 bases. The CDR3 totals 14 residues. Germline V gene data show CDR1 as SGHTA and CDR2 as FQGNSA. V shed 6 bases and J 2 bases; nucleotides not matched to a gene: 6. The CDR3 region has the DNA TGTGCCAGCAGGACCGGACAGGGCCCCTACGAGCAGTACTTC. Amino acid sequence: CASRTGQGPYEQYF.

V and J are TRBV28 and TRBJ2-1, with D hard to call. CDR3 length: 12 residues. Between the trimmed V and J ends, which lost 4 bases and 9 bases, there was a span of 10 bases. CDR1 is MDHEN and CDR2 is SYDVKM in the germline V gene. The CDR3 is CASSYRYPEQFF. The CDR3 coding sequence is TGTGCCAGCAGTTACCGCTACCCTGAGCAGTTCTTC.

The CDR3: CSVGAHLSYGYTF. The CDR3, as DNA: TGCAGCGTTGGGGCCCACCTCTCCTATGGCTACACCTTC. The chain is built from TRBV29-1 and TRBJ1-2, with unresolved D. Trimming pared 4 bases from V and 4 bases from J, leaving 13 bases between. CDR3 length: 13 residues. CDR1 and CDR2 from the germline V gene are SQVTM and ANQGSEA.

This clone has a handful of counts. V gene TRBV5-1 combines with J gene TRBJ1-6, with 8 bases matching TRBD1. This CDR3 region has 12 residues. Germline V gene lookup returns CDR1 SGHRS and CDR2 YFSETQ. V was pared by 7 bases and J by 7 bases, with 1 base of the junction left unmatched. The CDR3 DNA follows: TGCGCCAGCCGGACAGGGAATTCACCCCTCCACTTT. Translating it yields CASRTGNSPLHF. The full variable domain, completed using reference TRBV5-1 and TRBJ1-6, is KAGVTQTPRYLIKTRGQQVTLSCSPISGHRSVSWYQQTPGQGLQFLFEYFSETQRNKGNFPGRFSGRQFSNSRSEMNVSTLELGDSALYLCASRTGNSPLHFGNGTRLTVT.

The CDR3 protein is CASSILGRSYEQYF. The CDR3 bases are TGTGCCAGTAGTATCCTTGGGAGGTCGTACGAGCAGTACTTC. The chain links TRBV19 to TRBJ2-7, with D tentatively TRBD2 (6 bases). Germline V gene lookup returns CDR1 LNHDA and CDR2 SQIVND (reference sequence). Deletions cut 3 bases from V and 4 bases from J, with 13 bases between. CDR3 size: 14 residues.

This clone was counted a single time. V usage is TRBV30 and J usage is TRBJ1-1; D unresolved. V was pared by 2 bases and J by 2 bases, with 9 bases between. The CDR3 length is 13 residues. CDR1 GTSNPN and CDR2 SVGIG come from the germline V gene (reference sequence). Here the CDR3 DNA reads TGTGCCTGGAGTCGGCAGGCCAACACTGAAGCTTTCTTT. Its protein product is CAWSRQANTEAFF.

This chain connects TRBV19 to TRBJ2-3; D is uncertain. Trimming cost V 3 bases and J 3 bases, with 10 bases left between them. The CDR3 contains 14 residues. Germline V CDR1 and CDR2: LNHDA, SQIVND (reference sequence). CDR3 sequence: CASSILVTTDTQYF. The CDR3, as DNA: TGTGCCAGTAGTATTCTGGTAACAACAGATACGCAGTATTTT.

The chain uses TRBV5-1 and TRBJ2-7, with D perhaps given as TRBD1 or TRBD2 (5 bases each). Trimming cost V 4 bases and J 6 bases, with 20 bases left between them. CDR1 SGHRS and CDR2 YFSETQ come from the germline V gene. CDR3 length: 15 amino acids. As DNA, the CDR3 is TGCGCCAGCAGCGCCTCCGGGACGTATATGGGCGAGCAGTACTTC. Amino acid sequence: CASSASGTYMGEQYF.